This T cell receptor beta chain was recovered during a study of blood T cell repertoires in COVID-19. Turning to the study itself: PBMCs, B-cell-depleted T cells, or T cells were the source of the cDNA or gDNA that made up the material.

This CDR3 comprises 13 residues. The V end was cut by 3 bases, the J end by 4 bases, with 9 bases between. Germline-derived CDR1 and CDR2 are KGHDR and SFDVKD. Some clones are missing from TCRdb's copy, which holds only in-frame ones; the method was immunoSEQ multiplex PCR. The sample shows approximately 150,000 clones, 65% to 90% of them seen only once. Sequencing was performed on peripheral blood. The clonotype comes from a man aged 65-85 years with acute or convalescent COVID-19. The chain links TRBV24-1 to TRBJ2-7, with D tentatively TRBD1 (6 bases). Written as DNA, the CDR3 is TGTGCCACCAGTGATCCTCAGGGGTACGAGCAGTACTTC. This translates into CATSDPQGYEQYF.